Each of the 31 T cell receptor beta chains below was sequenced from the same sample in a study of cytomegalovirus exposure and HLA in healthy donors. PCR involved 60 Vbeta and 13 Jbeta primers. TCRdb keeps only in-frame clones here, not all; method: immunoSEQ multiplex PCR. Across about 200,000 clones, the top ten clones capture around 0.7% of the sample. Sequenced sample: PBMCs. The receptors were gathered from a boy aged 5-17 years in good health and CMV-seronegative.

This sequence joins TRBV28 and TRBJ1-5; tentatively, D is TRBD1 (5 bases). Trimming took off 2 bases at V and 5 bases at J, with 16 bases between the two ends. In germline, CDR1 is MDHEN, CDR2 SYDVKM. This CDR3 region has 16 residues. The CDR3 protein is CASSLATGRSDQPQHF. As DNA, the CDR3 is TGTGCCAGCAGTTTAGCTACAGGCAGGAGCGATCAGCCCCAGCATTTT.

The CDR3 region has the DNA TGTGCCAGCAGTCTCCGGGGTACTAACTATGGCTACACCTTC. Translation gives CASSLRGTNYGYTF. This chain links TRBV6-5 with TRBJ1-2; D ambiguous. The CDR3 runs to 14 residues. Germline values: CDR1 MNHEY, CDR2 SVGAGI. V was clipped by 5 bases and J by 0 bases, with 10 bases between them.

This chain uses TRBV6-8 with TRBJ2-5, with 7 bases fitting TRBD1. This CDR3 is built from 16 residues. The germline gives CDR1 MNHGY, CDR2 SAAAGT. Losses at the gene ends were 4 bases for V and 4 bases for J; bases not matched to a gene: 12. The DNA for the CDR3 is TGTGCCAGCAGTTTGGGCCAGGGGGTAGGGCGAGAGACCCAGTACTTC. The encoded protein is CASSLGQGVGRETQYF.

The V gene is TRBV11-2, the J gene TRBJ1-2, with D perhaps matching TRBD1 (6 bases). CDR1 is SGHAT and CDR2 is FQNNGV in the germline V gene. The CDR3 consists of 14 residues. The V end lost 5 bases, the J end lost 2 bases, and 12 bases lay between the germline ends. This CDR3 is CASSPWTDNYGYTF. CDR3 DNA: TGTGCCAGCAGCCCCTGGACAGACAACTATGGCTACACCTTC.

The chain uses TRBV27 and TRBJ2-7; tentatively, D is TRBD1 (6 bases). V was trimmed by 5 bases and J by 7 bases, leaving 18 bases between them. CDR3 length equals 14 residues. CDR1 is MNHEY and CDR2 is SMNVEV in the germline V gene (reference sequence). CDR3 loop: CASSPGTRGTEQYF. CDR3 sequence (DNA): TGTGCCAGCAGTCCCGGGACGAGGGGGACAGAGCAGTACTTC.

The CDR3 DNA reads TGTGCCAGCAGTGAGAGAGTAGAACTGTTTTTT. Protein: CASSERVELFF. The rearrangement links TRBV6-1 to TRBJ1-4; D not certain. The CDR3 has 11 amino acids. V shed 3 bases and J shed 12 bases, with 8 bases lying between them. The germline V gene has CDR1 MNHNS and CDR2 SASEGT.

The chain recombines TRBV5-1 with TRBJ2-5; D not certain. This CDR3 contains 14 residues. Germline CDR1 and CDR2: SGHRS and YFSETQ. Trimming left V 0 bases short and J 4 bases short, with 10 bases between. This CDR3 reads CASSLALSGETQYF. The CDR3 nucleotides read TGCGCCAGCAGCTTGGCCCTTTCGGGAGAGACCCAGTACTTC.

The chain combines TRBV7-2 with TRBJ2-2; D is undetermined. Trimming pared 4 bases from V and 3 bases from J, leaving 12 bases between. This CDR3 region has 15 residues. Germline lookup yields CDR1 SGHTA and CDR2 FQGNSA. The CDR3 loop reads CASSSPRRYTGELFF. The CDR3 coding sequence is TGTGCCAGCAGCTCTCCGCGGCGGTACACCGGGGAGCTGTTTTTT.

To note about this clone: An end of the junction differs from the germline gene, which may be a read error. In DNA, the CDR3 is TGTGCCGCTGGGCGGGACAGGGTTAACTTC. Amino acids: CAAGRDRVNF. V is TRBV10-3 and J is TRBJ2-5, with 9 bases identical to TRBD1. CDR3 length: 10 amino acids. Germline V gives CDR1 ENHRY, CDR2 SYGVKD.

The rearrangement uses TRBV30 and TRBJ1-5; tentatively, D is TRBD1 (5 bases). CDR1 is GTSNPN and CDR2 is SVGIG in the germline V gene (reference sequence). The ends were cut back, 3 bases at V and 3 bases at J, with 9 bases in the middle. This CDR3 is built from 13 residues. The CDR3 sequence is CAWSWGFNQPQHF. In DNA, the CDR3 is TGTGCCTGGAGCTGGGGCTTCAATCAGCCCCAGCATTTT.

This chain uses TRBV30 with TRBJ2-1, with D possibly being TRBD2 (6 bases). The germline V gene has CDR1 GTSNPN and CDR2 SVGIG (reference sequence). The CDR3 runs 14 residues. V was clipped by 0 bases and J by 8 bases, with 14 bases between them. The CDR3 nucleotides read TGTGCCTGGAGTGTCAGAAGCGGGTGGGATGAGCAGTTCTTC. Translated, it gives CAWSVRSGWDEQFF.

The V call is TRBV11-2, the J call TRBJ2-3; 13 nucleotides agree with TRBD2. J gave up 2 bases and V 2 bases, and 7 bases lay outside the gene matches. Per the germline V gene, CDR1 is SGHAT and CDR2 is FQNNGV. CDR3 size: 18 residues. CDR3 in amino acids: CASSLPPGLAGITDTQYF. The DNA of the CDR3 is TGTGCCAGCAGCTTACCGCCGGGACTAGCGGGGATCACAGATACGCAGTATTTT. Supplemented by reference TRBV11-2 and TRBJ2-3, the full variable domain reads EAGVAQSPRYKIIEKRQSVAFWCNPISGHATLYWYQQILGQGPKLLIQFQNNGVVDDSQLPKDRFSAERLKGVDSTLKIQPAKLEDSAVYLCASSLPPGLAGITDTQYFGPGTRLTVL.

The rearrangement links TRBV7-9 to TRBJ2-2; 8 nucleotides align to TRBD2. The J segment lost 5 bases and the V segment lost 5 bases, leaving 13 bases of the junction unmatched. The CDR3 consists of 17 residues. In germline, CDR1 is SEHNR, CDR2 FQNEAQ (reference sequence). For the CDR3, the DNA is TGTGCCAGCAGCCCTCGAGGTTCGGGGGGGCCGACCGGGGAGCTGTTTTTT. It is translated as CASSPRGSGGPTGELFF.

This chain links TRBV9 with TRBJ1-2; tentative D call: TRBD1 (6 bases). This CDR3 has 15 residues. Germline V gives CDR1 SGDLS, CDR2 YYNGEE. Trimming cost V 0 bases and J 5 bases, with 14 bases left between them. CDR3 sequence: CASSVEQGQAYGYTF. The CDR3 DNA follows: TGTGCCAGCAGCGTAGAACAGGGCCAGGCATATGGCTACACCTTC.

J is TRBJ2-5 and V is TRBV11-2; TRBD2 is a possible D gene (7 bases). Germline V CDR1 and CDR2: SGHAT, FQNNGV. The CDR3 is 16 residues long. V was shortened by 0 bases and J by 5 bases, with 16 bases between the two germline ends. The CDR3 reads CASSLDISGGRETQYF. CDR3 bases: TGTGCCAGCAGCTTAGATATCTCGGGGGGCAGGGAGACCCAGTACTTC.

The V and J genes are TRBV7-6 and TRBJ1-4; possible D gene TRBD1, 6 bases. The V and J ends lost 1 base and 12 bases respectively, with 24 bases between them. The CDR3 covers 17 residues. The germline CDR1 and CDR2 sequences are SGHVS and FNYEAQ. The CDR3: CASSLVPPGTKKGELFF. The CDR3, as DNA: TGTGCCAGCAGCTTAGTTCCCCCCGGGACAAAAAAGGGAGAACTGTTTTTT.

Here the CDR3 reads CASSVGGGDEQYF. The CDR3 DNA follows: TGCGCCAGCAGCGTTGGCGGGGGGGACGAGCAGTACTTC. This sequence joins TRBV5-1 and TRBJ2-7; 9 bases line up with TRBD2. After removal of 4 bases from V and 5 bases from J, the junction contained 4 bases not matched to a gene. The germline gives CDR1 SGHRS, CDR2 YFSETQ. The length of the CDR3 is 13 residues. The variable domain in full, with the rest retrieved from reference TRBV5-1 and TRBJ2-7, is KAGVTQTPRYLIKTRGQQVTLSCSPISGHRSVSWYQQTPGQGLQFLFEYFSETQRNKGNFPGRFSGRQFSNSRSEMNVSTLELGDSALYLCASSVGGGDEQYFGPGTRLTVT.

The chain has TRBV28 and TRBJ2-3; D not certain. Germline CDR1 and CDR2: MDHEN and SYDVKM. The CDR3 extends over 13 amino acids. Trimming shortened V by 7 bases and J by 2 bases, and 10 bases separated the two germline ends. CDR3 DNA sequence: TGTGCCAGCAACCTAGAAAACACAGATACGCAGTATTTT. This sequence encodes CASNLENTDTQYF. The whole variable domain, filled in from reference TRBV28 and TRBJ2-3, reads DVKVTQSSRYLVKRTGEKVFLECVQDMDHENMFWYRQDPGLGLRLIYFSYDVKMKEKGDIPEGYSVSREKKERFSLILESASTNQTSMYLCASNLENTDTQYFGPGTRLTVL.

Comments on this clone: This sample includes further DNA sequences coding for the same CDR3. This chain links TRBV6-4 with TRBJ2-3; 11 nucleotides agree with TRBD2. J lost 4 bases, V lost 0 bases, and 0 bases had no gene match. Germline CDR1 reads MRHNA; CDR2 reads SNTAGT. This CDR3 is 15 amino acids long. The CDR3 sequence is CASSDSSGGADTQYF. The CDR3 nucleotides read TGTGCCAGCAGTGACTCTAGCGGGGGGGCAGATACGCAGTATTTT.

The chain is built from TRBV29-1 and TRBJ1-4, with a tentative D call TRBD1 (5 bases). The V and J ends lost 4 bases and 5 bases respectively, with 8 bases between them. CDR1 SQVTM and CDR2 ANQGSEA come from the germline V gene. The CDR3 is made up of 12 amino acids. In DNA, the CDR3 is TGCAGCGTTGTCGCAGGGAATGAAAAACTGTTTTTT. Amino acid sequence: CSVVAGNEKLFF.

The CDR3 is CASSLDRKNTDTQYF. In DNA, the CDR3 is TGTGCCAGCAGCTTAGACAGAAAAAACACAGATACGCAGTATTTT. The chain employs TRBV7-3 and TRBJ2-3; the D gene is possibly TRBD1 (5 bases). Trimming pared 2 bases from V and 2 bases from J, leaving 11 bases between. Germline V gives CDR1 SGHTA, CDR2 FQGTGA. This CDR3 contains 15 residues.

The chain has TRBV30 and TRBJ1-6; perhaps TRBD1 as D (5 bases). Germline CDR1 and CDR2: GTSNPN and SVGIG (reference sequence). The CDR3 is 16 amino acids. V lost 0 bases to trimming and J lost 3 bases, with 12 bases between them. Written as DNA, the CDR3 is TGTGCCTGGAGTGTACAGGCAGCCAGCTATAATTCACCCCTCCACTTT. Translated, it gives CAWSVQAASYNSPLHF.

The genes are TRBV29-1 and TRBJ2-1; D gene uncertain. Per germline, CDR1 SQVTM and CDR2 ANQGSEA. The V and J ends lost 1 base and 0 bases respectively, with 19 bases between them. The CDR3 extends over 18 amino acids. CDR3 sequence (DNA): TGCAGCGTTGAAGCTCTACAGTCTGAAGAACGCTCCTACAATGAGCAGTTCTTC. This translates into CSVEALQSEERSYNEQFF.

CDR3 DNA sequence: TGCGCCAGCGCAGTACTCCAGGGGAACACTGAAGCTTTCTTT. Translation: CASAVLQGNTEAFF. V and J are TRBV5-1 and TRBJ1-1; possible D gene TRBD1, 5 bases. The CDR3 runs 14 residues. The germline CDR1 and CDR2 sequences are SGHRS and YFSETQ. V lost 7 bases to trimming and J lost 1 base, with 14 bases between them. Complete variable domain (other parts from reference TRBV5-1 and TRBJ1-1): KAGVTQTPRYLIKTRGQQVTLSCSPISGHRSVSWYQQTPGQGLQFLFEYFSETQRNKGNFPGRFSGRQFSNSRSEMNVSTLELGDSALYLCASAVLQGNTEAFFGQGTRLTVV.

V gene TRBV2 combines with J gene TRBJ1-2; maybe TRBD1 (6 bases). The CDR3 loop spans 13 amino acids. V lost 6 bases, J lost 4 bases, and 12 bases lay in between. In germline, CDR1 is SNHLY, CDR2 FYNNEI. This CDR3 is CASRDSVTYGYTF. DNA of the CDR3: TGTGCCAGCAGGGACAGCGTAACCTATGGCTACACCTTC. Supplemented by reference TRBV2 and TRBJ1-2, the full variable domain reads EPEVTQTPSHQVTQMGQEVILRCVPISNHLYFYWYRQILGQKVEFLVSFYNNEISEKSEIFDDQFSVERPDGSNFTLKIRSTKLEDSAMYFCASRDSVTYGYTFGSGTRLTVV.

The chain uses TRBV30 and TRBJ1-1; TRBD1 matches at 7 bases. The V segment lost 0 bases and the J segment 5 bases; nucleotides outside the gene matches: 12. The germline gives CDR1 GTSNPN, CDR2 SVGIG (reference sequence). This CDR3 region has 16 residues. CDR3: CAWSVAVRAGGTEAFF. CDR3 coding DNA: TGTGCCTGGAGTGTAGCGGTACGGGCAGGGGGAACTGAAGCTTTCTTT.

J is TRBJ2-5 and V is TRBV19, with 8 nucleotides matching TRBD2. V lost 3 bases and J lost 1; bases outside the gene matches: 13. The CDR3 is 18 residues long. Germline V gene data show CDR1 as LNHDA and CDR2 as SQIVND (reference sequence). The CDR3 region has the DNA TGTGCCAGTAGTATTATGGCTAGCGGGTTAGGGCCCCAAGAGACCCAGTACTTC. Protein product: CASSIMASGLGPQETQYF. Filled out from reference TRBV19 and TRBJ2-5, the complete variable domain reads DGGITQSPKYLFRKEGQNVTLSCEQNLNHDAMYWYRQDPGQGLRLIYYSQIVNDFQKGDIAEGYSVSREKKESFPLTVTSAQKNPTAFYLCASSIMASGLGPQETQYFGPGTRLLVL.

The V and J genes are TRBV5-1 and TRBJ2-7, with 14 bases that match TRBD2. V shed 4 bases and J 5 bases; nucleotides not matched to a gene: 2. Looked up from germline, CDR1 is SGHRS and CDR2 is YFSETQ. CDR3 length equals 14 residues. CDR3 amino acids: CASSPGLAGDEQYF. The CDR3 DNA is TGCGCCAGCAGCCCGGGACTAGCGGGGGACGAGCAGTACTTC.

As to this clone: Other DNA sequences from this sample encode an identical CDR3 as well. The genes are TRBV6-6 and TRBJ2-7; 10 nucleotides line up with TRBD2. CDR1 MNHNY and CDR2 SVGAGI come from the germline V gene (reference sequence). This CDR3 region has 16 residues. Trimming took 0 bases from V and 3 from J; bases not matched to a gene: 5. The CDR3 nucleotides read TGTGCCAGCAGTTACTCATCAGCGGGAGGGGGCTACGAGCAGTACTTC. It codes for CASSYSSAGGGYEQYF.

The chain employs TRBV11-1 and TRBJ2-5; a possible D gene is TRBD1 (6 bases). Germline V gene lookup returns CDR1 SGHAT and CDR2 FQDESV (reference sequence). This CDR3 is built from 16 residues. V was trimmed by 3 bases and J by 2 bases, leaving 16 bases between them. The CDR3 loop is CASSFGTSPSQETQYF. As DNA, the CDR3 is TGTGCCAGCAGCTTCGGGACATCGCCCTCTCAAGAGACCCAGTACTTC.

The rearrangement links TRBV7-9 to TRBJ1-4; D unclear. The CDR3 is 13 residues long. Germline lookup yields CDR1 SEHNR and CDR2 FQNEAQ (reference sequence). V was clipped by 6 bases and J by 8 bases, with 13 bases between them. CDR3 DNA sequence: TGTGCCAGCAGAGCACCAGGTTTGGAAAAACTGTTTTTT. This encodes CASRAPGLEKLFF.